This TCR beta chain was identified in a study of blood T cell repertoires in COVID-19. Germline CDR1 reads SGHKS; CDR2 reads YYEKEE (reference sequence). V was clipped by 3 bases and J by 1 base, with 14 bases between them. The CDR3 extends over 15 amino acids. TCRdb keeps only in-frame clones here, not all; method: immunoSEQ multiplex PCR. The table includes approximately 400,000 clones, 88% detected once. The chain links TRBV5-5 to TRBJ2-7, with D possibly TRBD1 on 5 matching bases. Sequencing was performed on peripheral blood. This sequence originates from a woman between 45 and 65 years old with COVID-19, enrolled during active disease. Here the CDR3 reads CASSSPIDRSYEQYF. CDR3 coding DNA: TGTGCCAGCAGCTCCCCGATCGACAGATCCTACGAGCAGTACTTC.